Presented here are 3 T cell receptor beta chains from one specimen sequenced in a study of blood T cell repertoires in COVID-19. Only in-frame clones appear in the TCRdb table, and some are missing; sequencing was by immunoSEQ multiplex PCR. The sample contains 95,000 to 120,000 clones, 88% of which appear only once. Source material: peripheral blood. These receptors were taken from a human donor in a cohort sampled during active COVID-19.

V usage is TRBV4-1 and J usage is TRBJ2-6; TRBD2 agrees at 9 bases. The V and J ends lost 1 base and 0 bases, in that order; junction bases with no gene match: 7. The germline gives CDR1 MGHRA, CDR2 YSYEKL. There are 19 residues in the CDR3. The CDR3 region is CASSQVALAGSSGANVLTF. DNA of the CDR3: TGCGCCAGCAGCCAAGTTGCGCTAGCGGGAAGCTCTGGGGCCAACGTCCTGACTTTC.

The chain is built from TRBV27 and TRBJ1-2; 7 bases fit TRBD1. Germline trimming cut 0 bases from V and 7 bases from J; bases unmatched to any gene: 2. This CDR3 has 13 residues. From germline, CDR1 is MNHEY and CDR2 SMNVEV (reference sequence). The CDR3 sequence: CASSLSSGGGYTF. The CDR3 nucleotides read TGTGCCAGCAGTTTATCGTCAGGGGGTGGCTACACCTTC.

This chain links TRBV19 with TRBJ2-5; TRBD1 agrees at 7 bases. Germline trimming cut 5 bases from V and 1 base from J; bases unmatched to any gene: 13. The CDR3 length is 17 residues. Germline values: CDR1 LNHDA, CDR2 SQIVND (reference sequence). This CDR3 reads CASSVPGQPRGQETQYF. The CDR3 DNA sequence: TGTGCCAGTAGTGTTCCGGGACAGCCAAGGGGCCAAGAGACCCAGTACTTC.